This T cell receptor beta chain was identified in a study of graft-versus-host responses after intestinal transplantation. A word on this clone: Antigen: not known.

Looked up from germline, CDR1 is LGHNA and CDR2 is YNFKEQ. The CDR3 has 15 residues. V was trimmed by 0 bases and J by 2 bases, leaving 10 bases between them. Findings and limits, study-wide: The presence of high graft-versus-host to host-versus-graft clonal ratios in allografts characterized patients with graft-donor T cell macrochimerism. HvG clone declines early post-transplant were associated with peak circulating GvH levels. Recipient marrow contained GvH clones, some of which appeared first in ileum or blood.

Generated by immunoSEQ multiplex PCR, the TCRdb table keeps only in-frame clones and is missing some. The table has approximately 40,000 clones, roughly nine tenths seen once. This sequence was found in a human patient who received an intestinal transplant, so some T cells may come from the graft donor. Sequences were derived from PBMCs, sampled around 320 days after intestinal transplant. The chain uses TRBV4-2 and TRBJ2-5, with D hard to call. The CDR3 DNA sequence: TGTGCCAGCAGCCAAGATCCGGGCTGGCAAGAGACCCAGTACTTC. Its protein product is CASSQDPGWQETQYF.